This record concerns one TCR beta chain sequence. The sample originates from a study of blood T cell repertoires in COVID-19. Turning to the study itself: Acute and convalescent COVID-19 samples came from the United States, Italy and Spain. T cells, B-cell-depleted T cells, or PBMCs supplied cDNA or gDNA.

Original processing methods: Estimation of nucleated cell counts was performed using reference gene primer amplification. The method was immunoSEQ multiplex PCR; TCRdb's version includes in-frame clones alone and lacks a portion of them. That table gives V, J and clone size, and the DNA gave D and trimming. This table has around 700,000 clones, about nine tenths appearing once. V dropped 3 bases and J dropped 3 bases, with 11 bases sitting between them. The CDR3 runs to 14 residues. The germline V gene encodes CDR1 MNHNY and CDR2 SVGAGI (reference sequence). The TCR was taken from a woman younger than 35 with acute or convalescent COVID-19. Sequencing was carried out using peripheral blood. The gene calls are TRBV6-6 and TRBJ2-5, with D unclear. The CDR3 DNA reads TGTGCCAGCAGTTATGACAAACGGAAAGAGACCCAGTACTTC. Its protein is CASSYDKRKETQYF.